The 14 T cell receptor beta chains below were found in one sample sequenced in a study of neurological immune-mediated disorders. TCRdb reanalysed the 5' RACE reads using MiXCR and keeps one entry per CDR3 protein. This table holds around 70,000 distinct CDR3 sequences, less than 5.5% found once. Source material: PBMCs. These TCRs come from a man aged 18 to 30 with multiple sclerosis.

The CDR3 DNA reads TGTGCCACCAGTGATCCCAGCTCGACAGGCTCGACCCAGTACTTC. Protein: CATSDPSSTGSTQYF. The genes are TRBV24-1 and TRBJ2-5; weak D call: TRBD1 (6 bases). The V gene's germline CDR1 is KGHDR and CDR2 SFDVKD. Between the trimmed V and J ends, which lost 3 bases and 7 bases, there was a span of 17 bases. This CDR3 region has 15 residues.

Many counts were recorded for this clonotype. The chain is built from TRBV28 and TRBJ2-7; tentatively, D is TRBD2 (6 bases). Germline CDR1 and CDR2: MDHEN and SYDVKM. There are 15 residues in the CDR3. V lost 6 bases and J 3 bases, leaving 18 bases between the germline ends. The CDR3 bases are TGTGCCAGCAGCTTAGATAGCGGTCGCAGCTACGAGCAGTACTTC. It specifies CASSLDSGRSYEQYF.

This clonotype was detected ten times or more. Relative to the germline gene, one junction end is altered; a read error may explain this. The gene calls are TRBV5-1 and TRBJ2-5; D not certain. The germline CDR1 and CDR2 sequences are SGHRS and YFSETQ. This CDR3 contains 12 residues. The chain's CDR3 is CASSLYQETQYF. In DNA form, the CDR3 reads TGCGCCAGCAGTCTCTACCAGGAGACCCAGTACTTC.

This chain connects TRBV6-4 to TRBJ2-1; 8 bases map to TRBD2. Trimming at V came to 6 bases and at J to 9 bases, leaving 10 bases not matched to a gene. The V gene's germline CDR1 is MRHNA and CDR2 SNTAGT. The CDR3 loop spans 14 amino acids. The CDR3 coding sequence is TGTGCCAGCAGCAGGGGACTAGACTTGGGTGAGCAGTTCTTC. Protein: CASSRGLDLGEQFF.

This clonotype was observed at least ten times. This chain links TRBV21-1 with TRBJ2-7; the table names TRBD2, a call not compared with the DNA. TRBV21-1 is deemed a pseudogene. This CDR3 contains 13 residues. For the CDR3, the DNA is TGTGCCAGCAGCAAAGACCGCGGGTGCGAGCAGTACTTC. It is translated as CASSKDRGCEQYF.

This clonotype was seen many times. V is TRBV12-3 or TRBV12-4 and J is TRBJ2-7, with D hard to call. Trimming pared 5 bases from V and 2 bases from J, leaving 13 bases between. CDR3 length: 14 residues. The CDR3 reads CASSLHVSTYEQYF. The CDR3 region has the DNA TGTGCCAGCAGTCTGCATGTCTCGACCTACGAGCAGTACTTC.

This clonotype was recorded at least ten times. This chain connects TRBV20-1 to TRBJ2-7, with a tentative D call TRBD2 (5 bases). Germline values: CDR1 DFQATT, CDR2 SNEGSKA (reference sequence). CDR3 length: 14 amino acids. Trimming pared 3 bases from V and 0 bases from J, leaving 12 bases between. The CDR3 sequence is CSASLSGFSYEQYF. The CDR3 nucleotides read TGCAGTGCTAGTTTGTCGGGGTTCTCCTACGAGCAGTACTTC.

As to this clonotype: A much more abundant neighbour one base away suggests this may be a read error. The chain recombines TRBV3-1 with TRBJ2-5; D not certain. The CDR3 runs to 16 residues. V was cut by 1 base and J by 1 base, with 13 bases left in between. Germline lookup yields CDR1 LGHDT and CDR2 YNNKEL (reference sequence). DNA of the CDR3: TGTGCCAGCAGCCAAGGCGTTTCTAGAGGCCAAGAGACCCAGTACTTC. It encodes CASSQGVSRGQETQYF.

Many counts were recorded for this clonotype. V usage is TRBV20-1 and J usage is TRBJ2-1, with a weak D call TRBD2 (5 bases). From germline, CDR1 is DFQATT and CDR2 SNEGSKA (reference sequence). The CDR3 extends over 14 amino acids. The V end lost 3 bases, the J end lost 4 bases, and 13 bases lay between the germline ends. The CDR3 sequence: CSASTGIQYNEQFF. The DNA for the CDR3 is TGCAGTGCTAGCACGGGGATTCAATACAATGAGCAGTTCTTC.

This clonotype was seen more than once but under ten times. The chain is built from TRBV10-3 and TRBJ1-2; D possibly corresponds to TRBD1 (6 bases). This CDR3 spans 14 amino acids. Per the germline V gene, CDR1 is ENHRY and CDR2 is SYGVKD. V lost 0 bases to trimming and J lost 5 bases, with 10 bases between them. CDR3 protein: CAISESERGYGYTF. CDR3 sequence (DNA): TGTGCCATCAGTGAGTCGGAAAGGGGGTATGGCTACACCTTC.

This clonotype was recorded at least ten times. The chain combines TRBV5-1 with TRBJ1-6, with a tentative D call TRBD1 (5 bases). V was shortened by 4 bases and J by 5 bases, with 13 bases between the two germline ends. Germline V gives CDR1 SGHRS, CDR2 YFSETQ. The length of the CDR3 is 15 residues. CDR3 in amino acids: CASSISGGNNSPLHF. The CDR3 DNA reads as TGCGCCAGCAGCATATCGGGGGGTAATAATTCACCCCTCCACTTT. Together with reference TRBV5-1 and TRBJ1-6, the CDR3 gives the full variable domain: KAGVTQTPRYLIKTRGQQVTLSCSPISGHRSVSWYQQTPGQGLQFLFEYFSETQRNKGNFPGRFSGRQFSNSRSEMNVSTLELGDSALYLCASSISGGNNSPLHFGNGTRLTVT.

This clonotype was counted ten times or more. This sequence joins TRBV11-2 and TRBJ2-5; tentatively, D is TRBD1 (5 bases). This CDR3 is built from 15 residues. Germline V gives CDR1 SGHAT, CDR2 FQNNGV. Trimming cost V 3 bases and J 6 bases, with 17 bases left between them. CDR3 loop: CASSLDLGAMQTQYF. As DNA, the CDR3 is TGTGCCAGCAGCTTGGACCTTGGGGCAATGCAGACCCAGTACTTC.

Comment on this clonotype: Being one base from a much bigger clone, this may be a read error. The DNA of the CDR3 is TGCGCCAGCAGCCTAGGGGGCGCGGCCAAAAAAATTCAGTACTTC. This encodes CASSLGGAAKKIQYF. V usage is TRBV5-1 and J usage is TRBJ2-4; TRBD1 aligns across 7 bases. The CDR3 has 15 residues. From germline, CDR1 is SGHRS and CDR2 YFSETQ.

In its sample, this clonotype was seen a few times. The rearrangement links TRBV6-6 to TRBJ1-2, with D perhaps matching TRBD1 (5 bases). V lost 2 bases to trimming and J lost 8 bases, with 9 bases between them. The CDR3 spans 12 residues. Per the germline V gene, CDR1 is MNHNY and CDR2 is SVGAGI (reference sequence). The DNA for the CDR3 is TGTGCCAGCAGTTACGGGCAGGGAGGCTACACCTTC. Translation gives CASSYGQGGYTF.